This record covers a single T cell receptor (beta chain). Original data processing: It was from reference gene primer amplification that nucleated cell counts were estimated. Produced via immunoSEQ multiplex PCR; TCRdb's table is partial and in-frame only. V, J and clone size were drawn from that table, and D and trimming were deduced from the DNA. The repertoire holds about 75,000 clones, with about 86% as singletons. The data originate from a study of blood T cell repertoires in COVID-19. Turning to the study itself: The analysed material was cDNA or gDNA that came from T cells, B-cell-depleted T cells, or PBMCs.

CDR1 MNHEY and CDR2 SVGAGI come from the germline V gene. V shed 4 bases and J 1 base; nucleotides not matched to a gene: 3. The CDR3 runs 16 residues. The chain employs TRBV6-5 and TRBJ2-2, with 10 bases that match TRBD1. The sequence came from an elderly man with COVID-19, enrolled during active disease. Material: peripheral blood. The CDR3 loop is CASSLGTGVNTGELFF. CDR3 nucleotides: TGTGCCAGCAGTTTAGGGACAGGGGTGAACACCGGGGAGCTGTTTTTT.